The 6 T cell receptor beta chains below all came from one sample that was sequenced in a study of yellow fever vaccine responses in identical twins. TCRdb re-called the RT-PCR reads through MiXCR, storing one row per CDR3 protein. The table has about 550 distinct CDR3 sequences, roughly 89% seen once. The sample in question was T cells from blood (PBMCs), unsorted or a sorted subset (not recorded which), obtained before or after yellow fever vaccination (not recorded which). These receptors were taken from a female donor who received the yellow fever vaccine.

The rearrangement joins TRBV29-1 to TRBJ2-3; no clear D gene. Trimming left V 3 bases short and J 2 bases short, with 6 bases between. The germline CDR1 and CDR2 sequences are SQVTM and ANQGSEA. The CDR3 runs 12 residues. Here the CDR3 reads CSVDVNTDTQYF. The CDR3, as DNA: TGCAGCGTTGATGTCAACACAGATACGCAGTATTTT.

The genes are TRBV18 and TRBJ2-1; TRBD2 matches at 14 bases. This CDR3 spans 16 amino acids. Germline V gene sequence: CDR1 KGHSH, CDR2 LQKENI. With 3 bases clipped from V and 5 bases from J, the junction kept 3 bases outside the gene matches. The CDR3 coding sequence is TGTGCCAGCTCACCTGGGACTAGCGGGGGAAACAATGAGCAGTTCTTC. As protein: CASSPGTSGGNNEQFF.

This clonotype was detected a few times. The rearrangement links TRBV4-2 to TRBJ1-1; 10 bases match TRBD1. CDR1 and CDR2 from the germline V gene are LGHNA and YNFKEQ. The CDR3 has 15 amino acids. V lost 5 bases to trimming and J lost 8 bases; unmatched junction nucleotides: 11. The CDR3 reads CASSARQGATPEAFF. CDR3 nucleotides: TGTGCCAGCAGCGCTAGACAGGGGGCGACCCCAGAAGCTTTCTTT.

The V call is TRBV11-1, the J call TRBJ2-3; no clear D. V was pared by 1 base and J by 4 bases, with 9 bases between. The length of the CDR3 is 14 residues. Germline CDR1 SGHAT, CDR2 FQDESV (reference sequence). CDR3 protein: CASSLDISSDTQYF. The DNA for the CDR3 is TGTGCCAGCAGCTTAGATATATCCTCAGATACGCAGTATTTT.

A few counts support this clonotype. The chain joins TRBV4-1 to TRBJ1-5; 7 bases match TRBD1. The CDR3 has 16 amino acids. Trimming took 6 bases from V and 0 from J; bases not matched to a gene: 8. Germline V gene data show CDR1 as MGHRA and CDR2 as YSYEKL. CDR3 in amino acids: CASSHATGDSNQPQHF. In DNA, the CDR3 is TGCGCCAGCAGTCATGCAACAGGGGATAGCAATCAGCCCCAGCATTTT.

V usage is TRBV29-1 and J usage is TRBJ1-2; D gene ambiguous. The V and J ends lost 2 bases and 2 bases respectively, with 9 bases between them. The germline V gene encodes CDR1 SQVTM and CDR2 ANQGSEA. The length of the CDR3 is 13 residues. For the CDR3, the DNA is TGCAGCGTTGAAACGGGTGCCAACTATGGCTACACCTTC. This encodes CSVETGANYGYTF.